Below, 5 T cell receptor beta chains from the same sample are listed, as sequenced in a study of T cell repertoires in cytomegalovirus infection. TCRdb passed the reads through MiXCR, listing each CDR3 protein once. Among 480,000 or so distinct CDR3 sequences, roughly 10% were seen once, and the ten largest hold about a tenth. The sample was PBMCs. The receptors were gathered from a human donor in good health (CMV status not recorded). Some clones in this sample may be carry-over from other donors' samples.

This clonotype showed up many times. The V gene is TRBV24-1, the J gene TRBJ1-2, with 7 bases identical to TRBD1. V lost 0 bases and J lost 6; bases outside the gene matches: 9. The length of the CDR3 is 16 residues. CDR1 KGHDR and CDR2 SFDVKD come from the germline V gene. The chain's CDR3 is CATSDLPRQGLDGYTF. The CDR3 DNA sequence: TGTGCCACCAGTGATTTGCCGAGACAGGGACTCGATGGCTACACCTTC.

The V call is TRBV5-1, the J call TRBJ2-4; 7 bases line up with TRBD1. V was pared by 3 bases and J by 6 bases, with 12 bases of the junction left unmatched. Germline V gene sequence: CDR1 SGHRS, CDR2 YFSETQ. This CDR3 comprises 16 residues. CDR3 loop: CASSSPTTGKANIQYF. CDR3 DNA sequence: TGCGCCAGCAGCTCTCCGACGACAGGGAAGGCAAACATTCAGTACTTC.

This clonotype was found many times. The rearrangement uses TRBV7-6 and TRBJ2-3, with TRBD2 matching 9 bases. This CDR3 is built from 16 residues. V was pared by 5 bases and J by 5 bases, with 11 bases of the junction left unmatched. The germline V gene encodes CDR1 SGHVS and CDR2 FNYEAQ. This CDR3 reads CASSRLAGVGEDTQYF. For the CDR3, the DNA is TGTGCCAGCAGCAGATTAGCGGGAGTGGGGGAAGATACGCAGTATTTT.

The chain carries TRBV3-1 and TRBJ1-6; a possible D gene is TRBD1 (6 bases). Per germline, CDR1 LGHDT and CDR2 YNNKEL (reference sequence). The CDR3 extends over 13 amino acids. Trimming removed 5 bases at V and 13 bases at J, with 15 bases between. CDR3 coding DNA: TGTGCCAGCAGCGCTCACAGGGCTGGCCCCCTCCACTTT. It codes for CASSAHRAGPLHF.

The chain is built from TRBV29-1 and TRBJ2-3, with 8 bases that match TRBD1. The length of the CDR3 is 15 residues. V was clipped by 3 bases and J by 0 bases; unmatched bases: 5. Germline loops: CDR1 SQVTM, CDR2 ANQGSEA. This CDR3 reads CSVDLDRASTDTQYF. CDR3 in DNA: TGCAGCGTTGATCTGGACAGGGCGAGCACAGATACGCAGTATTTT.